Presented here are 16 T cell receptor beta chains from one specimen sequenced in a study of CD8+CD57+ T cells in acquired aplastic anemia. Genomic DNA provided the template from which TCR beta VDJ and CDR3 profiles were obtained. A single record per CDR3 protein comes from TCRdb applying MiXCR to the reads. The table lists around 170,000 distinct CDR3 sequences, approximately 45% of them singletons, with 2.9% in the top ten. Sequenced material: sorted CD4+, CD8+, or CD8+CD57+ T cells (not recorded which) from PBMCs. These receptors were collected from a human donor in good health.

The rearrangement links TRBV2 to TRBJ2-7; D is unresolved. Germline loops: CDR1 SNHLY, CDR2 FYNNEI. There are 11 residues in the CDR3. Trimming cost V 7 bases and J 5 bases, with 9 bases left between them. The CDR3 reads CASNLLDEQYF. As DNA, the CDR3 is TGTGCCAGCAACTTGCTTGACGAGCAGTACTTC.

This clonotype was recorded many times. The CDR3 loop is CASSSQGTVQETQYF. CDR3 nucleotide sequence: TGTGCCAGCAGCTCGCAGGGGACAGTCCAAGAGACCCAGTACTTC. The J gene is TRBJ2-5, the V gene TRBV7-2; 7 nucleotides match TRBD1. The CDR3 is 15 amino acids. Per the germline V gene, CDR1 is SGHTA and CDR2 is FQGNSA. The ends lost 4 bases at V and 1 base at J; junction bases unmatched: 6.

This clonotype was observed at least ten times. The rearrangement links TRBV7-8 to TRBJ2-3; the match to TRBD2 covers 9 bases. The CDR3 runs to 14 residues. V dropped 6 bases and J dropped 5; count of bases not matched to a gene: 6. Germline V gives CDR1 SGHVS, CDR2 FQNEAQ. CDR3 sequence: CASRRAGGGDTQYF. As DNA, the CDR3 is TGTGCCAGCAGAAGAGCGGGAGGCGGAGATACGCAGTATTTT. Looking up the rest from reference TRBV7-8 and TRBJ2-3 gives the full variable domain: GAGVSQSPRYKVAKRGQDVALRCDPISGHVSLFWYQQALGQGPEFLTYFQNEAQLDKSGLPSDRFFAERPEGSVSTLKIQRTQQEDSAVYLCASRRAGGGDTQYFGPGTRLTVL.

In this sample, this clonotype turned up a few times. This chain links TRBV24-1 with TRBJ2-2, with D unresolved. The germline gives CDR1 KGHDR, CDR2 SFDVKD. Trimming stripped 7 bases from V and 4 bases from J, with 9 bases between. The CDR3 spans 13 residues. The CDR3 loop reads CATRQDGTGELFF. DNA of the CDR3: TGTGCCACCAGGCAGGACGGCACCGGGGAGCTGTTTTTT.

V and J are TRBV19 and TRBJ2-7; perhaps D is TRBD1 or TRBD2 (5 bases each). Per germline, CDR1 LNHDA and CDR2 SQIVND (reference sequence). CDR3 size: 14 residues. Trimming pared 4 bases from V and 4 bases from J, leaving 14 bases between. In DNA, the CDR3 is TGTGCCAGTAGTAAGCAGGGAGTGGCGTACGAGCAGTACTTC. This codes for CASSKQGVAYEQYF.

The sample holds many counts of this clonotype. The rearrangement joins TRBV20-1 to TRBJ2-2, with TRBD1 matching over 9 bases. J lost 2 bases, V lost 6 bases, and 4 bases had no gene match. The length of the CDR3 is 14 residues. Germline assignment: CDR1 DFQATT and CDR2 SNEGSKA (reference sequence). CDR3 in amino acids: CSAPGQGNTGELFF. The DNA of the CDR3 is TGCAGTGCCCCGGGACAGGGAAACACCGGGGAGCTGTTTTTT.

This clonotype was counted at least ten times. The chain employs TRBV5-5 and TRBJ1-2; D is perhaps TRBD1 (5 bases). Looked up from germline, CDR1 is SGHKS and CDR2 is YYEKEE (reference sequence). This CDR3 comprises 14 residues. V lost 5 bases, J lost 0 bases, and 11 bases lay in between. CDR3 in DNA: TGTGCCAGCAGTTTCGACAGACCTAACTATGGCTACACCTTC. It specifies CASSFDRPNYGYTF.

This clonotype was detected ten times or more. The chain combines TRBV4-1 with TRBJ2-1; TRBD2 might be the D (6 bases). Germline V gives CDR1 MGHRA, CDR2 YSYEKL. This CDR3 comprises 15 residues. Trimming shortened V by 3 bases and J by 10 bases, and 19 bases separated the two germline ends. The CDR3 region is CASSHDRGRFEEQFF. DNA for the CDR3: TGCGCCAGCAGCCACGACCGGGGGAGGTTCGAGGAGCAGTTCTTC.

The chain is built from TRBV10-2 and TRBJ1-2; TRBD1 might be the D (5 bases). Per the germline V gene, CDR1 is WSHSY and CDR2 is SAAADI. V lost 8 bases to trimming and J lost 0 bases, with 25 bases between them. The length of the CDR3 is 18 residues. CDR3 in DNA: TGCGCCAGCGGCGGCCAGGGCGGACGAGGGCTATCTAACTATGGCTACACCTTC. This gives the protein CASGGQGGRGLSNYGYTF.

V usage is TRBV20-1 and J usage is TRBJ1-1; no clear D. CDR3 size: 12 residues. Trimming took 3 bases from V and 11 from J, leaving 16 bases between them. Germline V gives CDR1 DFQATT, CDR2 SNEGSKA (reference sequence). In nucleotides, the CDR3 is TGCAGTGCTAGGACAATTACTAGCGGGGCTTTCTTT. This encodes CSARTITSGAFF.

This rearrangement joins TRBV20-1 to TRBJ2-7; D is uncertain. CDR3 length: 13 amino acids. Between the trimmed V and J ends, which lost 0 bases and 3 bases, there was a span of 9 bases. CDR1 DFQATT and CDR2 SNEGSKA come from the germline V gene (reference sequence). The CDR3 sequence: CSAREASDYEQYF. In DNA, the CDR3 is TGCAGTGCTAGAGAGGCCTCTGACTACGAGCAGTACTTC.

This clonotype has more than one count but fewer than ten. The chain recombines TRBV10-1 with TRBJ2-3; D gene ambiguous. Germline V gene sequence: CDR1 WNHNN, CDR2 SYGVQD (reference sequence). The V end was cut by 0 bases, the J end by 7 bases, with 8 bases between. This CDR3 is 13 amino acids long. The CDR3 DNA sequence: TGCGCCAGCAGTGAGTCGATGAGGAATACGCAGTATTTT. Protein product: CASSESMRNTQYF.

This clonotype was seen a few times. The gene calls are TRBV20-1 and TRBJ2-7; D gene unclear. V lost 0 bases, J lost 1 base, and 13 bases lay in between. Germline values: CDR1 DFQATT, CDR2 SNEGSKA (reference sequence). The CDR3 is 15 amino acids. In DNA, the CDR3 is TGCAGTGCTAGAGATCGAGAGGATGTTTCCTACGAGCAGTACTTC. This gives the protein CSARDREDVSYEQYF.

This clonotype was seen at least ten times. V and J are TRBV6-1 and TRBJ2-7; D not resolved. V lost 5 bases to trimming and J lost 7 bases, with 15 bases between them. The germline CDR1 and CDR2 sequences are MNHNS and SASEGT. The CDR3 has 13 amino acids. The CDR3 DNA is TGTGCCAGCAGTCCCCGGATTGGGTGGGAGCAGTACTTC. Translated: CASSPRIGWEQYF.

The sample holds a few counts of this clonotype. A much bigger clone sits one base away, suggesting this may be a read error. A read error is likely, as this CDR3 ends without the conserved phenylalanine or tryptophan. The chain uses TRBV20-1 and TRBJ1-1; no firm D call. This CDR3 region has 13 residues. With 5 bases removed from V and 1 base from J, the gap between germline ends came to 11 bases. Germline V gives CDR1 DFQATT, CDR2 SNEGSKA (reference sequence). This chain's CDR3 is CSAAHQENTEAFS. CDR3 coding DNA: TGCAGTGCTGCACATCAGGAGAACACTGAAGCTTTCTCT.

This clonotype came up a few times. The CDR3: CSARGLAGSYEQYF. Written as DNA, the CDR3 is TGCAGTGCTAGGGGGCTAGCGGGATCCTACGAGCAGTACTTC. The J gene is TRBJ2-7, the V gene TRBV20-1, with TRBD2 matching 9 bases. Germline loops: CDR1 DFQATT, CDR2 SNEGSKA (reference sequence). The CDR3 runs to 14 residues. V was pared by 3 bases and J by 1 base, with 4 bases of the junction left unmatched.